This TCR beta chain was observed in a study of T-cell memory formation after mild COVID-19. About the study: Across donors, TCR clusters were largely donor specific.

With 6 bases removed from V and 6 bases from J, the gap between germline ends came to 15 bases. CDR3 size: 13 residues. Germline V gives CDR1 MNHEY, CDR2 SMNVEV (reference sequence). Findings and caveats of the study: Cross-reactive memory apparently joined, as some responding clones appeared in pre-infection memory. Clones contracting across day 15 to 85 had a balanced CD4/CD8 profile; later expanding clones leaned CD4+.

For this clonotype: Its antigen remains unknown.

5'RACE, which relied on constant-segment primers, yielded TCR alpha and TCR beta cDNA libraries carrying sample barcodes and UMIs. TCRdb re-called the 5' RACE reads with MiXCR, one entry per CDR3 protein. This table has a few hundred thousand distinct CDR3 sequences, 19% appearing once. The sequence came from a man younger than 35 who had mild COVID-19 (a few samples of this study predate the infection). Cell type and time point are not known. This chain links TRBV27 with TRBJ2-7; possible D gene TRBD1, 5 bases. The source material was PBMCs or a T cell subset sorted from them (not recorded which). The CDR3 DNA follows: TGTGCCAGCAGCAGGCAGGGATTCTCCGAGCAGTACTTC. Residues: CASSRQGFSEQYF.